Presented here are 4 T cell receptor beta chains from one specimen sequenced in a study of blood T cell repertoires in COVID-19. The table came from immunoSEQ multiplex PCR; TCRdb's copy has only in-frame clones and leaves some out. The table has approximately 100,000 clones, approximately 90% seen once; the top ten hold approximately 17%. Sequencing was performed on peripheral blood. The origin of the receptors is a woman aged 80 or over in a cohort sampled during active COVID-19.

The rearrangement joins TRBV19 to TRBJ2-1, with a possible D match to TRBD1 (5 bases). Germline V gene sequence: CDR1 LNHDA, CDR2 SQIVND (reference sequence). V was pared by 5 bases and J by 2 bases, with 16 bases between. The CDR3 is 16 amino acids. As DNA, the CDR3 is TGTGCCAGTAGTGCCCCCGGCAGGGTGGCCTACAATGAGCAGTTCTTC. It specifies CASSAPGRVAYNEQFF.

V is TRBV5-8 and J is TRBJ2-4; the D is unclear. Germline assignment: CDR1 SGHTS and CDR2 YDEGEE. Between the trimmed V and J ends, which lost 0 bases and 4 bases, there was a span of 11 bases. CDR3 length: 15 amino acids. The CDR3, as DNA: TGTGCCAGCAGCTTGGTTGGGCAGATTAAAAACATTCAGTACTTC. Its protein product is CASSLVGQIKNIQYF.

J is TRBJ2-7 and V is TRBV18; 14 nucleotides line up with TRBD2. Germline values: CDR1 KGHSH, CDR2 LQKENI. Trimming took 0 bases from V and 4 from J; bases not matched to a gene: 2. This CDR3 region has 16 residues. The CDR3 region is CASSPPGLAGVYEQYF. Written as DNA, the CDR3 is TGTGCCAGCTCACCACCGGGACTAGCGGGAGTTTACGAGCAGTACTTC. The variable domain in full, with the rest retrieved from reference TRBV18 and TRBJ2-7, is NAGVMQNPRHLVRRRGQEARLRCSPMKGHSHVYWYRQLPEEGLKFMVYLQKENIIDESGMPKERFSAEFPKEGPSILRIQQVVRGDSAAYFCASSPPGLAGVYEQYFGPGTRLTVT.

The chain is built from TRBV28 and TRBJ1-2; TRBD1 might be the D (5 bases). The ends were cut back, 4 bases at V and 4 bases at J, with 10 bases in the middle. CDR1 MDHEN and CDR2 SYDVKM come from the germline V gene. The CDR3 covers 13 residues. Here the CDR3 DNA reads TGTGCCAGCAGTTGGGGCAGAGTCTATGGCTACACCTTC. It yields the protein CASSWGRVYGYTF.